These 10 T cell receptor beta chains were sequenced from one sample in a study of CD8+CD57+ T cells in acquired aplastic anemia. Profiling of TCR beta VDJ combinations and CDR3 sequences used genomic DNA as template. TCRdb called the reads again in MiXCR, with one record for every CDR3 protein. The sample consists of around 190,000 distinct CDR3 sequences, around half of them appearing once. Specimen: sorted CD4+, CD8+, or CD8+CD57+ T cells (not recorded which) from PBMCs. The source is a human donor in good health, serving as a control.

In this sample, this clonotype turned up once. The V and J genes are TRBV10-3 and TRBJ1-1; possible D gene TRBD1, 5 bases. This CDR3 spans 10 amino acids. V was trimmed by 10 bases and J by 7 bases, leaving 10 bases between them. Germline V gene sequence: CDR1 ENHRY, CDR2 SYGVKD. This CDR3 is CASRDREAFF. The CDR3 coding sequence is TGTGCCAGCAGGGACCGTGAAGCTTTCTTT.

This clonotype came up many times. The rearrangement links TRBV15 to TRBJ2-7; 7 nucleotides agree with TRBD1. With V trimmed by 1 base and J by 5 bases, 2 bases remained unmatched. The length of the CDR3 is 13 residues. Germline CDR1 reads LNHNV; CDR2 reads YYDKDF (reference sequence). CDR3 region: CATSRGQGDEQYF. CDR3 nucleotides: TGTGCCACCAGCAGAGGACAGGGCGACGAGCAGTACTTC.

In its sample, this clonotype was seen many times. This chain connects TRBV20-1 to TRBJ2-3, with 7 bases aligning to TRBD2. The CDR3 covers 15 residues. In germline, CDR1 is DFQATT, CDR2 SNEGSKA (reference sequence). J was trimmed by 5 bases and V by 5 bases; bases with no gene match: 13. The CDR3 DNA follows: TGCAGTGCTTCGAACCCCCAGCGGGGTGGAGATACGCAGTATTTT. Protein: CSASNPQRGGDTQYF.

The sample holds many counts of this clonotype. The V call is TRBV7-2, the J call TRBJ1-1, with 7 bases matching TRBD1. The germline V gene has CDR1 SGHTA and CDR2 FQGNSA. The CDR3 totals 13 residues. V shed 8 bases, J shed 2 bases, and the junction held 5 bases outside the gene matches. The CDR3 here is CASGGQSNTEAFF. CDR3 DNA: TGTGCCAGCGGGGGACAGTCAAACACTGAAGCTTTCTTT.

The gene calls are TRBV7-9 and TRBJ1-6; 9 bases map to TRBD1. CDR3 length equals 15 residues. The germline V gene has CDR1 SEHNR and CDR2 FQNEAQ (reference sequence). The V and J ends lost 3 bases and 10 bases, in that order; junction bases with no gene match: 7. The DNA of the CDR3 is TGTGCCAGCAGCTTGTTGGGACAGGGCGACTCACCCCTCCACTTT. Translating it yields CASSLLGQGDSPLHF. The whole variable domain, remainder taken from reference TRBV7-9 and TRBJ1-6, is DTGVSQNPRHKITKRGQNVTFRCDPISEHNRLYWYRQTLGQGPEFLTYFQNEAQLEKSRLLSDRFSAERPKGSFSTLEIQRTEQGDSAMYLCASSLLGQGDSPLHFGNGTRLTVT.

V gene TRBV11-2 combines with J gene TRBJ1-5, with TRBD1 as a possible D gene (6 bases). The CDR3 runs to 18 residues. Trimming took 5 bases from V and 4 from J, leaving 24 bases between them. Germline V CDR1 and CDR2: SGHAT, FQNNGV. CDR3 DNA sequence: TGTGCCAGCAGCCGGACTACAGGGACTCCCTTAATTAATCAGCCCCAGCATTTT. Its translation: CASSRTTGTPLINQPQHF. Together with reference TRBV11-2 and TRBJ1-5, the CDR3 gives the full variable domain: EAGVAQSPRYKIIEKRQSVAFWCNPISGHATLYWYQQILGQGPKLLIQFQNNGVVDDSQLPKDRFSAERLKGVDSTLKIQPAKLEDSAVYLCASSRTTGTPLINQPQHFGDGTRLSIL.

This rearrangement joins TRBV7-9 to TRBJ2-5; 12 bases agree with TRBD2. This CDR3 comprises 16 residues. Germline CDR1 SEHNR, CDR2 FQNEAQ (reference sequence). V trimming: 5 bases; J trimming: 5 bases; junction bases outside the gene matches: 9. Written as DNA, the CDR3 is TGTGCCAGCAGCGAGGGACTAGCGGGTCCCACGGAGACCCAGTACTTC. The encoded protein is CASSEGLAGPTETQYF.

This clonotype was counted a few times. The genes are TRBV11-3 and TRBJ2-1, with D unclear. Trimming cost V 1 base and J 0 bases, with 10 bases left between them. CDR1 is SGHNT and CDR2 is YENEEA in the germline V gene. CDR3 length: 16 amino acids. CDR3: CASSLGSPRSYNEQFF. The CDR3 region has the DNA TGTGCCAGCAGCTTAGGGTCACCCCGCTCCTACAATGAGCAGTTCTTC.

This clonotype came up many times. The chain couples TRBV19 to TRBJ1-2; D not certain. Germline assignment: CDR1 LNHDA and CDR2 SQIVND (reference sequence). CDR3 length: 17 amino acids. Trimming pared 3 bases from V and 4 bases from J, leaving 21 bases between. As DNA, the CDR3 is TGTGCCAGTAGTATTGCTAACCTGCGCGGAAATCTCTATGGCTACACCTTC. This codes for CASSIANLRGNLYGYTF.

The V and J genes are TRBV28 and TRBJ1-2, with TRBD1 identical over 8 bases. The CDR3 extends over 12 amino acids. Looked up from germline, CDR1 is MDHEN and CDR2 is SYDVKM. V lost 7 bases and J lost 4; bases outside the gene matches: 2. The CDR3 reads CASITGGYGYTF. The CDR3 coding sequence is TGTGCCAGCATCACAGGGGGCTATGGCTACACCTTC.